This TCR beta chain was sequenced for a study of cytomegalovirus exposure and HLA in healthy donors. Study details: The approximately 610 first-cohort repertoires shared a platform with the roughly 110 validation repertoires, as reported in a later analysis.

Method: immunoSEQ multiplex PCR; TCRdb's copy keeps in-frame clones and lacks some. The sample has roughly 140,000 clones, around 87% seen once; the top ten hold around 10%. The donors were members of the approximately 120-subject validation cohort (separate from the roughly 680-subject first cohort). Trimming cost V 5 bases and J 2 bases, with 10 bases left between them. Germline V lookup: CDR1 SEHNR, CDR2 FQNEAQ (reference sequence). This CDR3 region has 13 residues. The receptor comes from a man in his late teens or twenties in good health and CMV-seropositive. The chain employs TRBV7-9 and TRBJ2-7; TRBD1 is a possible D gene (5 bases). Sequenced sample: PBMCs. CDR3 protein: CASSPQVTYEQYF. The DNA for the CDR3 is TGTGCCAGCAGCCCACAGGTGACCTACGAGCAGTACTTC.